This T cell receptor beta chain was observed in a study of blood T cells in healthy people across ages. Study findings and constraints: Roughly linearly, TCR beta diversity per million T cells fell as age increased. Donor CMV infection status was unknown, possibly confounding age-related changes in expanded clonotypes.

Every participating donor contributed about 10 milliliters of peripheral blood through a draw. The CDR3 extends over 14 amino acids. The V and J ends lost 4 bases and 3 bases, in that order; junction bases with no gene match: 4. Germline values: CDR1 SGHAT, CDR2 FQNNGV. For the second PCR, which ran for about 7 to 11 cycles, a sample-barcoded 5' primer and a J-beta primer mix were used. Every cDNA molecule carried a tag from a template-switch adaptor bearing 12 random nucleotides. A single record per CDR3 protein comes from TCRdb applying MiXCR to the 5' RACE reads. The table shows 1 million or so distinct CDR3 sequences, with 45% occurring only once. This clonotype was detected a few times. What it binds is not known.

This receptor was taken from an older woman in good health. Input material: blood. This sequence joins TRBV11-2 and TRBJ1-2; the match to TRBD1 covers 8 bases. The CDR3 DNA follows: TGTGCCAGCAGCTCGGGACAGGCCCACTATGGCTACACCTTC. It codes for CASSSGQAHYGYTF.